In this sample, the clone carrying this T cell receptor beta chain turned up a few times. Time point in this sample: persistent/refractory GD, antithyroid drugs over 5 years with positive TRAb. From RNA extracted from PBMCs, the TCR library was made. Patients came through an endocrinology department, and that department was in Xi'an, China. The CDR3 spans 19 residues. The V and J ends lost 4 bases and 9 bases, in that order; junction bases with no gene match: 22. Germline CDR1 is MNHNS and CDR2 is SASEGT. These data are taken from a study of regulatory T cells in long-lasting Graves disease. Study overall: The definition of persistent Graves' disease was over 5 years of antithyroid drugs with positive TSH receptor antibodies.

iRepertoire HTBI primers and Arm-PCR of CDR3 regions built TCR beta libraries. In TCRdb, the multiplex PCR reads were re-called with MiXCR into one record per CDR3 protein. The sample records approximately 400,000 distinct CDR3 sequences, about a quarter being singletons. This sequence joins TRBV6-1 and TRBJ1-1; TRBD1 matches at 11 bases. This clonotype was obtained from a female donor with Graves disease. The sequencing here drew on peripheral blood mononuclear cells (PBMCs), taken when the disease was refractory, from a patient treated with antithyroid drugs. The DNA for the CDR3 is TGTGCCAGCAGTGGAGGGCCGGACAGGGGGCGGCTGGGCCTGGGCAAAGCTTTCTTT. It codes for CASSGGPDRGRLGLGKAFF.